Detailed here is one T cell receptor (beta chain). This record belongs to a study of blood T cell repertoires in COVID-19. As for the study in general: Sites across the United States, Italy and Spain contributed samples from acute and convalescent COVID-19. T cells, B-cell-depleted T cells, or PBMCs supplied cDNA or gDNA.

The data were produced by immunoSEQ multiplex PCR, yet TCRdb's version contains in-frame clones alone and is incomplete. Of under 300,000 clones listed, about 90% are singletons. The TCR originated in a woman younger than 45 with acute COVID-19. Sequencing was carried out using PBMCs or T cells enriched from blood (not recorded which).

CDR3 loop: CASSFATAATNEKLFF. The CDR3 DNA is TGTGCCAGCAGTTTCGCCACTGCGGCAACTAATGAAAAACTGTTTTTT. The chain couples TRBV28 to TRBJ1-4; D uncertain. V was cut by 3 bases and J by 0 bases, with 11 bases left in between. This CDR3 is 16 amino acids long. Germline V gene lookup returns CDR1 MDHEN and CDR2 SYDVKM.